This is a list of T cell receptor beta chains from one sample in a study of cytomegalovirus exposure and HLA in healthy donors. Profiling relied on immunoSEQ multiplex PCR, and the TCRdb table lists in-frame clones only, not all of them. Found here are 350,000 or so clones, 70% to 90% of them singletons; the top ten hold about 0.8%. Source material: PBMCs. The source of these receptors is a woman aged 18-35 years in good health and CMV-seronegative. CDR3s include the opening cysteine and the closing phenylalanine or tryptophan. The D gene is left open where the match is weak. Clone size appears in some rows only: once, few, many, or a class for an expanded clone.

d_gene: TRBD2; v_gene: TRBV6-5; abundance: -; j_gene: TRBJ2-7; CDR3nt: TGTGCCAGCAGGCGGACTAGCGGGATCAACGAGCAGTACTTC; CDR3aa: CASRRTSGINEQYF
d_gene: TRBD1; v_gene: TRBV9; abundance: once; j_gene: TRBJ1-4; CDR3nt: TGTGCCAGCAGCGGCACCCCGCCGACAGGGAACGAGGAAGAAAAACTGTTTTTT; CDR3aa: CASSGTPPTGNEEEKLFF
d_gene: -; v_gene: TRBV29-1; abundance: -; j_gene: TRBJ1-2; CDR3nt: TGCAGCGTTGGGACTTTAAACGACTATGGCTACACCTTC; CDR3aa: CSVGTLNDYGYTF
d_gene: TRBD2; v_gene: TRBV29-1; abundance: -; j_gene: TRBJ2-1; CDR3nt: TGCAGCGTTGCAGCTGCGGGAGCCTCCTACAATGAGCAGTTCTTC; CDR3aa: CSVAAAGASYNEQFF
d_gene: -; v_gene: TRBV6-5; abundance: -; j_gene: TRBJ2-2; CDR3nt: TGTGCCAGCAGTCAACAGGGATCGACCACCGGGGAGCTGTTTTTT; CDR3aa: CASSQQGSTTGELFF
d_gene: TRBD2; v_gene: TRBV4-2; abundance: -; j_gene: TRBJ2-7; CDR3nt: TGTGCCAGCAGCCAAGGGCTAGCGGGGCTGCAGTACTTC; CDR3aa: CASSQGLAGLQYF
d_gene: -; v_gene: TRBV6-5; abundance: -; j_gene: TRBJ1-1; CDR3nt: TGTGCCAGCAGACCCCTCGGGGGGAACACTGAAGCTTTCTTT; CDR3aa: CASRPLGGNTEAFF
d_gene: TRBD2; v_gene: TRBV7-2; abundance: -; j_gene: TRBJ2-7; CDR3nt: TGTGCCAGCAGCTTGACTAGCGGGGCCTCCTACGAGCAGTACTTC; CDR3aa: CASSLTSGASYEQYF
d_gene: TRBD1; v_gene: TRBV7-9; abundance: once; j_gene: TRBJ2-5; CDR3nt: TGTGCCAGCAGCTCCGACAGGGTGCAAGAGACCCAGTACTTC; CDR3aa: CASSSDRVQETQYF
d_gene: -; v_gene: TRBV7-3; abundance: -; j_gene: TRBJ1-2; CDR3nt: TGTGCCAGCAGCCCAGGGCTTGCAGGGGCCCCCTATGGCTACACCTTC; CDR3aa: CASSPGLAGAPYGYTF
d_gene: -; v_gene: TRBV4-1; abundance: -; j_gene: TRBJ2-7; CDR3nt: TGCGCCAGCAGCCAAGGTAACGAGCAGTACTTC; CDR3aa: CASSQGNEQYF
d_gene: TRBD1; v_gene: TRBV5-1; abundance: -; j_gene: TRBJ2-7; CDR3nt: TGCGCCAGCAGCCCTACAGGGGAACCCTACGAGCAGTACTTC; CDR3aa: CASSPTGEPYEQYF
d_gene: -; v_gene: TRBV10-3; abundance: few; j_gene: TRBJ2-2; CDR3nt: TGTGCCATGGGAAGGACTCACAACACCGGGGAGCTGTTTTTT; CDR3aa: CAMGRTHNTGELFF
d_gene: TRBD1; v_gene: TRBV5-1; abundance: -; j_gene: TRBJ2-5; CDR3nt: TGCGCCAGCAGCCCCGGACAGGGTGGTGAGACCCAGTACTTC; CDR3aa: CASSPGQGGETQYF
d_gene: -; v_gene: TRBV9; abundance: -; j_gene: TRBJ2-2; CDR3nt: TGTGCCAGCACCCCACCCGGCGGGGAGCTGTTTTTT; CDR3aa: CASTPPGGELFF
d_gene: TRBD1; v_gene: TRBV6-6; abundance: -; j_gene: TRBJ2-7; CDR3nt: TGTGCCAGCAGAGACAGGGCGTTCTACGAGCAGTACTTC; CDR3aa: CASRDRAFYEQYF
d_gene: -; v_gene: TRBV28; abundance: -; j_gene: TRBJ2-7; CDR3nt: TGTGCCAGCAGTATGGGGGGACAGAGATCCTACGAGCAGTACTTC; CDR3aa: CASSMGGQRSYEQYF
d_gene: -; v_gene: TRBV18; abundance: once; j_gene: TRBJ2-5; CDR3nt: TGTGCCAGCTCACACCCCAAGCTGGAGACCCAGTACTTC; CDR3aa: CASSHPKLETQYF
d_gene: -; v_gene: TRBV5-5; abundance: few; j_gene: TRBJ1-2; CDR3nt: TGTGCCAGCAGCTTGGTCGGAGGGGTTGAAGGCTACACCTTC; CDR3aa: CASSLVGGVEGYTF
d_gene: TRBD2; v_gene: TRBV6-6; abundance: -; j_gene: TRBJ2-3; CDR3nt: TGTGCCAGCGGACCTAGCGGGAGTACAGATACGCAGTATTTT; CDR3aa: CASGPSGSTDTQYF
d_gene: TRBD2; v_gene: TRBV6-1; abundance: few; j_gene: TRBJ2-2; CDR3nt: TGTGCCAGCAGTGATGAGGGCGGGAGGTCCGGGGAGCTGTTTTTT; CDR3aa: CASSDEGGRSGELFF
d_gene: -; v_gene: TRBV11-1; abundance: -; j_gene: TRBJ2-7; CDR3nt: TGTGCCAGCAGCACCTGGACAGAGCAGTACTTC; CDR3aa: CASSTWTEQYF
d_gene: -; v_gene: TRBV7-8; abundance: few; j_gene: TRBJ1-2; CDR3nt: TGTGCCAGCAGCTTAGCTGCGGGGGTAGGATATGGCTACACCTTC; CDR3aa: CASSLAAGVGYGYTF